These 13 T cell receptor beta chains originate from one sample sequenced in a study of neurological immune-mediated disorders. Time point: longitudinal time-point 1 (baseline). TCRdb called the 5' RACE reads again in MiXCR, with one record for every CDR3 protein. The sample includes some 54,000 distinct CDR3 sequences, about 10% of them seen just once. Sequencing was performed on PBMCs. The source is a male donor with HTLV-1-associated myelopathy (HAM/TSP).

This clonotype was found many times. The chain employs TRBV7-6 and TRBJ2-5; no clear D gene. Germline-derived CDR1 and CDR2 are SGHVS and FNYEAQ. CDR3 length equals 14 residues. The ends were cut back, 1 base at V and 2 bases at J, with 8 bases in the middle. The DNA for the CDR3 is TGTGCCAGCAGCTTAGTCCTAGTTCAAGAGACCCAGTACTTC. As protein: CASSLVLVQETQYF. The whole variable domain, filled in from reference TRBV7-6 and TRBJ2-5, reads GAGVSQSPRYKVTKRGQDVALRCDPISGHVSLYWYRQALGQGPEFLTYFNYEAQQDKSGLPNDRFSAERPEGSISTLTIQRTEQRDSAMYRCASSLVLVQETQYFGPGTRLLVL.

This clonotype came up many times. This CDR3 reads CAICKAQNTEAFF. CDR3 in DNA: TGTGCCATCTGCAAAGCCCAGAACACTGAAGCTTTCTTT. The J gene is TRBJ1-1, the V gene TRBV10-3; D ambiguous. The germline V and J ends were trimmed by 8 bases and 1 base, with 11 bases remaining between them. CDR1 and CDR2 from the germline V gene are ENHRY and SYGVKD. This CDR3 is 13 amino acids long.

Of note for this clonotype: This may be a read error, as it is one base from a much larger clone. Given the absence of the conserved phenylalanine or tryptophan at the CDR3 end, a read error is likely. The rearrangement links TRBV20-1 to TRBJ1-5; D is ambiguous. This CDR3 is 14 amino acids long. Trimming took 0 bases from V and 2 from J, leaving 8 bases between them. Germline CDR1 is DFQATT and CDR2 is SNEGSKA (reference sequence). The CDR3 DNA is TGCAGTGCTAGAGATCAAAAACGCAATCAGCCCCAGCATCTT. Amino acids: CSARDQKRNQPQHL.

Note on this clonotype: A much larger clone lies one base from this, so it may be a read error. V is TRBV4-3 and J is TRBJ2-2, with TRBD2 matching 8 bases. V lost 2 bases to trimming and J lost 5 bases; unmatched junction nucleotides: 7. This CDR3 comprises 16 residues. Germline V CDR1 and CDR2: LGHNA, YSLEER. In nucleotides, the CDR3 is TGCGCCAGCAGCCAATATTCGGGGGGGAGGACCGGGGAGCTGTTTTTT. Translation: CASSQYSGGRTGELFF.

Ten or more counts support this clonotype. V is TRBV18 and J is TRBJ1-2; 7 nucleotides line up with TRBD1. V dropped 3 bases and J dropped 4; count of bases not matched to a gene: 8. Germline values: CDR1 KGHSH, CDR2 LQKENI. CDR3 length: 15 residues. CDR3 sequence: CASSPGQALPYGYTF. In nucleotides, the CDR3 is TGTGCCAGCTCACCCGGACAGGCCCTCCCCTATGGCTACACCTTC.

In this sample, this clonotype turned up many times. J is TRBJ2-7 and V is TRBV5-1; D unresolved. CDR1 and CDR2 from the germline V gene are SGHRS and YFSETQ. CDR3 length: 14 residues. Trimming shortened V by 1 base and J by 2 bases, and 10 bases separated the two germline ends. Here the CDR3 reads CASSLMAEAYEQYF. CDR3 in DNA: TGCGCCAGCAGCTTGATGGCAGAGGCCTACGAGCAGTACTTC.

This clonotype was recorded at least ten times. This chain joins TRBV20-1 and TRBJ2-3; D is undetermined. CDR3 length: 16 residues. The V end lost 5 bases, the J end lost 3 bases, and 21 bases lay between the germline ends. Germline V gene data show CDR1 as DFQATT and CDR2 as SNEGSKA (reference sequence). This chain's CDR3 is CSAYSNTPGGTDTQYF. CDR3 coding DNA: TGCAGTGCTTACTCAAACACCCCCGGTGGGACAGATACGCAGTATTTT.

This clonotype was detected many times. CDR3 bases: TGTGCCAGCAGCCTCCAGGGGAACACTGAAGCTTTCTTT. Translated, it gives CASSLQGNTEAFF. The chain recombines TRBV7-3 with TRBJ1-1; a possible D gene is TRBD1 (5 bases). Germline V CDR1 and CDR2: SGHTA, FQGTGA. The V gene lost 5 bases and the J gene lost 1 base, with 8 bases spanning the gap. The CDR3 runs 13 residues.

This clonotype was observed at least ten times. The chain carries TRBV4-2 and TRBJ2-5, with TRBD2 identical over 10 bases. V lost 2 bases to trimming and J lost 4 bases; unmatched junction nucleotides: 7. Germline assignment: CDR1 LGHNA and CDR2 YNFKEQ. The CDR3 is 16 amino acids. The chain's CDR3 is CASSQKERGGGETQYF. In DNA form, the CDR3 reads TGTGCCAGCAGCCAAAAGGAGCGGGGGGGCGGAGAGACCCAGTACTTC.

This clonotype was seen only a few times. The chain is built from TRBV6-6 and TRBJ2-3; 10 bases align to TRBD2. The V and J ends lost 5 bases and 1 base, in that order; junction bases with no gene match: 6. CDR1 is MNHNY and CDR2 is SVGAGI in the germline V gene (reference sequence). The CDR3 consists of 16 residues. CDR3 in amino acids: CASSHKRGGRTDTQYF. Written as DNA, the CDR3 is TGTGCCAGCAGTCACAAGCGGGGGGGCCGCACAGATACGCAGTATTTT.

Many counts were recorded for this clonotype. V and J are TRBV7-2 and TRBJ1-3; the D is unclear. With 5 bases removed from V and 0 bases from J, the gap between germline ends came to 11 bases. CDR3 length equals 15 residues. CDR1 and CDR2 from the germline V gene are SGHTA and FQGNSA. CDR3 sequence reads: CASSPGRSSGNTIYF. CDR3 nucleotide sequence: TGTGCCAGCAGCCCAGGACGGAGCTCTGGAAACACCATATATTTT.

The chain uses TRBV2 and TRBJ1-1; D is unclear. The germline V and J ends were trimmed by 5 bases and 7 bases, with 8 bases remaining between them. Germline V gene data show CDR1 as SNHLY and CDR2 as FYNNEI. This CDR3 is 11 amino acids long. CDR3 protein: CASSYTDEAFF. Written as DNA, the CDR3 is TGTGCCAGCAGTTATACAGATGAAGCTTTCTTT.

This clonotype was recorded at least ten times. This chain uses TRBV5-1 with TRBJ2-6, with D perhaps matching TRBD2 (5 bases). CDR3 size: 16 residues. Between the trimmed V and J ends, which lost 2 bases and 0 bases, there was a span of 9 bases. CDR1 SGHRS and CDR2 YFSETQ come from the germline V gene. CDR3 region: CASSFGLSSGANVLTF. CDR3 sequence (DNA): TGCGCCAGCAGCTTTGGACTCTCCTCTGGGGCCAACGTCCTGACTTTC.